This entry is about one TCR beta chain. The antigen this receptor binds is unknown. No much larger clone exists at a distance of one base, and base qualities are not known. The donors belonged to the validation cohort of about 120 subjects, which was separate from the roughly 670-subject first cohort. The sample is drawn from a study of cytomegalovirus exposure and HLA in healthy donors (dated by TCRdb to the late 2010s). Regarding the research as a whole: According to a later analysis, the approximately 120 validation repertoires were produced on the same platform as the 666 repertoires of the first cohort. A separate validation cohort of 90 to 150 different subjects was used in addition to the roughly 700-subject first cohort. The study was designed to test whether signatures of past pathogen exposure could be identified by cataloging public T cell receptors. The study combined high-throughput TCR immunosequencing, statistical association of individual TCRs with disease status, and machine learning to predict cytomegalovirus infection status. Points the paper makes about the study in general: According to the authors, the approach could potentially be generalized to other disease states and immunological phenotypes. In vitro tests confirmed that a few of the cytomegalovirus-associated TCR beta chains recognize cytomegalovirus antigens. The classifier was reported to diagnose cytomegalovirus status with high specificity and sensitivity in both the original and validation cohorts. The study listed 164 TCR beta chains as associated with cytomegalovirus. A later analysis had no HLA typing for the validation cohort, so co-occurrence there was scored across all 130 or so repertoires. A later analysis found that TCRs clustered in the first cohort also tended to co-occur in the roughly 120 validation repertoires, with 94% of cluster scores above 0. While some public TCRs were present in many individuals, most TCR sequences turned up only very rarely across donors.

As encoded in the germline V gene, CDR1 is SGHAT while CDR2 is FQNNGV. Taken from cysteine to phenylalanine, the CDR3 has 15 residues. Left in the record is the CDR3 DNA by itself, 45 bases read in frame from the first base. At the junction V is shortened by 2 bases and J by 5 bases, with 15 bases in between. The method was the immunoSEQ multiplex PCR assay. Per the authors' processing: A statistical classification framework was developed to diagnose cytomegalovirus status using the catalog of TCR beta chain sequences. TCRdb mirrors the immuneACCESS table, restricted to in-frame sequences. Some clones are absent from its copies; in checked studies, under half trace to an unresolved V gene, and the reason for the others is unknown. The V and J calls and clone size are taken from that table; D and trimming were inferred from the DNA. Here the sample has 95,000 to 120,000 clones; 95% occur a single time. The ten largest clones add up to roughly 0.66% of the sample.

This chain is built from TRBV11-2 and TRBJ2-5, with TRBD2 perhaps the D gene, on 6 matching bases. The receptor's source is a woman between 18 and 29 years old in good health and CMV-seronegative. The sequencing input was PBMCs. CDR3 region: CASSLWRDFSETQYF. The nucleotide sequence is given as TGTGCCAGCAGCTTATGGCGGGACTTCAGTGAGACCCAGTACTTC. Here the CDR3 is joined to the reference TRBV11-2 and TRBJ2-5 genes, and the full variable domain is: EAGVAQSPRYKIIEKRQSVAFWCNPISGHATLYWYQQILGQGPKLLIQFQNNGVVDDSQLPKDRFSAERLKGVDSTLKIQPAKLEDSAVYLCASSLWRDFSETQYFGPGTRLLVL.